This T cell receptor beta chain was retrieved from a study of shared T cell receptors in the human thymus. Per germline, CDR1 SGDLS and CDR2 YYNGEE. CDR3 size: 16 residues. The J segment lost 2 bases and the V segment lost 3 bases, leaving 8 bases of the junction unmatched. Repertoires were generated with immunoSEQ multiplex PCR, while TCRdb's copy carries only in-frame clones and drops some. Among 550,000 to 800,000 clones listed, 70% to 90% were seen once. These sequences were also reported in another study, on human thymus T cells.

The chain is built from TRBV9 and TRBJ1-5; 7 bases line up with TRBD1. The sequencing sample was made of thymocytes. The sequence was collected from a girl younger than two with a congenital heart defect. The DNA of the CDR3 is TGTGCCAGCAGCGGGACCACAGGGGCGGGCAATCAGCCCCAGCATTTT. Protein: CASSGTTGAGNQPQHF.